One sample yielded the 26 T cell receptor beta chains listed below, sequenced in a study of tumor-infiltrating lymphocytes in oesophageal squamous cell carcinoma. TCRdb reprocessed the PCR reads via MiXCR and lists one record per CDR3 protein. The table shows some 7,100 distinct CDR3 sequences, with approximately 15% occurring only once. The sequencing input was blood. These TCRs come from a male donor with esophageal squamous cell carcinoma.

The CDR3 DNA reads as TGTGCCAGCAGCATAGGACTAGCGGAGAACAATGAGCAGTACTTC. This translates into CASSIGLAENNEQYF. This rearrangement joins TRBV9 to TRBJ2-5, with 10 bases lining up with TRBD2. This CDR3 is 15 amino acids long. V lost 4 bases, J lost 11 bases, and 14 bases stayed unmatched. The germline V gene has CDR1 SGDLS and CDR2 YYNGEE.

V usage is TRBV4-2 and J usage is TRBJ2-1, with a tentative D call TRBD2 (6 bases). The germline V gene has CDR1 LGHNA and CDR2 YNFKEQ. V shed 2 bases and J shed 5 bases, with 19 bases lying between them. This CDR3 contains 17 residues. In DNA, the CDR3 is TGTGCCAGCAGCCAAAATAGAATGGCGGCGGGGCACAATGAGCAGTTCTTC. Its protein is CASSQNRMAAGHNEQFF.

This clonotype was counted ten times or more. V is TRBV6-1 and J is TRBJ2-2; possible D gene TRBD1, 6 bases. The CDR3 sequence is 14 residues long. Per germline, CDR1 MNHNS and CDR2 SASEGT. V lost 7 bases and J lost 0, with 9 bases in between. The CDR3 region has the DNA TGTGCCAGCACGCGGACAGCGAACACCGGGGAGCTGTTTTTT. This gives the protein CASTRTANTGELFF.

By share, this clonotype ranks as medium-sized. The chain links TRBV7-2 to TRBJ1-1; no clear D. The CDR3 totals 15 residues. In germline, CDR1 is SGHTA, CDR2 FQGNSA. V was pared by 2 bases and J by 1 base, with 11 bases between. The CDR3: CASSLPWPGNTEAFF. In DNA form, the CDR3 reads TGTGCCAGCAGCTTACCCTGGCCAGGGAACACTGAAGCTTTCTTT.

This clonotype was detected once. The conserved phenylalanine or tryptophan is not found at the CDR3 terminus, so this likely reflects a read error. It is unclear where the CDR3 begins or ends on the DNA, so no DNA is shown, and the CDR3 is as TCRdb lists it. The J gene is TRBJ2-7, the V gene TRBV24-1; TRBD1 is taken as the D call from the table, unchecked against the DNA. The CDR3 spans 16 amino acids, including both terminal residues. Germline CDR1 reads KGHDR; CDR2 reads SFDVKD. CDR3: CATSDLQRGAGYTFGS.

This clonotype was counted at least ten times. V and J are TRBV5-4 and TRBJ1-1; D unclear. CDR3 size: 12 residues. Germline V gene lookup returns CDR1 SGHNT and CDR2 YYREEE (reference sequence). V was clipped by 5 bases and J by 0 bases, with 5 bases between them. In nucleotides, the CDR3 is TGTGCCAGCAGGTCAATGAACACTGAAGCTTTCTTT. Translated: CASRSMNTEAFF.

This clonotype has only a few counts. V usage is TRBV19 and J usage is TRBJ1-1; D is uncertain. The CDR3 extends over 12 amino acids. Germline V gives CDR1 LNHDA, CDR2 SQIVND (reference sequence). Trimming removed 6 bases at V and 4 bases at J, with 9 bases between. In nucleotides, the CDR3 is TGTGCCAGTAGCAGCGTGGGCACTGAAGCTTTCTTT. Residues: CASSSVGTEAFF.

This clonotype was recorded at least ten times. The V and J genes are TRBV6-2 or TRBV6-3 and TRBJ2-6; D ambiguous. V was pared by 1 base and J by 0 bases, with 4 bases between. This CDR3 contains 15 residues. Germline lookup yields CDR1 MNHEY and CDR2 SVGEGT. This chain's CDR3 is CASSYWGSGANVLTF. The CDR3 region has the DNA TGTGCCAGCAGTTACTGGGGCTCTGGGGCCAACGTCCTGACTTTC.

This clonotype has a count of ten or more. The rearrangement joins TRBV7-2 to TRBJ2-5; TRBD1 or TRBD2 may be the D gene (5 bases each). The V end was cut by 4 bases, the J end by 9 bases, with 12 bases between. Germline V gene sequence: CDR1 SGHTA, CDR2 FQGNSA. The CDR3 runs to 12 residues. The CDR3 sequence is CASSSGRGAQYF. DNA for the CDR3: TGTGCCAGCAGCTCGGGAAGGGGTGCCCAGTACTTC.

This clonotype showed up just a few times. The chain links TRBV2 to TRBJ2-7; tentatively, D is TRBD1 (5 bases). Germline V gene data show CDR1 as SNHLY and CDR2 as FYNNEI. This CDR3 is 15 amino acids long. Trimming pared 3 bases from V and 3 bases from J, leaving 15 bases between. The CDR3 reads CASSEGQGQVYEQYF. CDR3 sequence (DNA): TGTGCCAGCAGTGAGGGGCAGGGTCAGGTCTACGAGCAGTACTTC.

By share of the sample, this clonotype is medium-sized (0.01 to 0.1%). CDR3 sequence (DNA): TGCGCCAGCAGTACCGGGACTAGCAACTACGAGCAGTACTTC. This translates into CASSTGTSNYEQYF. The genes are TRBV10-2 and TRBJ2-7, with 9 bases identical to TRBD2. V was clipped by 5 bases and J by 3 bases; unmatched bases: 5. Germline assignment: CDR1 WSHSY and CDR2 SAAADI. The CDR3 consists of 14 residues.

The sample holds many counts of this clonotype. One end of the junction varies from germline; a read error may be responsible. This chain uses TRBV14 with TRBJ2-3; D uncertain. This CDR3 contains 14 residues. CDR1 is SGHDN and CDR2 is FVKESK in the germline V gene. Written as DNA, the CDR3 is TGTGCCAGCAGCCAAGGGCTGCGGAATTCACCCCTCCACTTC. Its protein is CASSQGLRNSPLHF.

This clonotype turned up a few times. The DNA for the CDR3 is TGTGCCAGCAGCCCCCCGGCGGCAGCGAATTATGGCTACACCTTC. Translation: CASSPPAAANYGYTF. This chain links TRBV6-1 with TRBJ1-2; no clear D gene. Trimming shortened V by 6 bases and J by 5 bases, and 19 bases separated the two germline ends. Germline V CDR1 and CDR2: MNHNS, SASEGT. CDR3 length equals 15 residues.

In this sample, this clonotype is medium-sized (0.01 to 0.1%). The chain links TRBV6-6 to TRBJ2-1; tentative D call: TRBD2 (6 bases). Germline V gene lookup returns CDR1 MNHNY and CDR2 SVGAGI (reference sequence). The V and J ends lost 2 bases and 2 bases respectively, with 10 bases between them. This CDR3 spans 15 amino acids. The CDR3 DNA follows: TGTGCCAGCAGTTACGAGGGGAGGACCTACAATGAGCAGTTCTTC. Protein: CASSYEGRTYNEQFF.

In regard to this clonotype: Lacking the conserved final phenylalanine or tryptophan, this CDR3 likely reflects a read error. It is unclear where the CDR3 begins or ends on the DNA, so no DNA is shown, and the CDR3 is as TCRdb lists it. The gene calls are TRBV7-7 and TRBJ2-3; whether TRBD2, the table's D call, matches the DNA was not checked. In germline, CDR1 is SSHAT, CDR2 FNYEAQ (reference sequence). Counting both end residues, the CDR3 totals 17 amino acids. CDR3 in amino acids: CASSPRTSGKETQYFGP.

The chain links TRBV19 to TRBJ2-4; D is perhaps TRBD2 (6 bases). The V and J ends lost 3 bases and 0 bases respectively, with 9 bases between them. The CDR3 totals 15 residues. Germline V lookup: CDR1 LNHDA, CDR2 SQIVND (reference sequence). CDR3 loop: CASSIQGLAKNIQYF. As DNA, the CDR3 is TGTGCCAGTAGTATCCAGGGACTAGCCAAAAACATTCAGTACTTC. The complete variable domain, with remaining parts taken from reference TRBV19 and TRBJ2-4, reads DGGITQSPKYLFRKEGQNVTLSCEQNLNHDAMYWYRQDPGQGLRLIYYSQIVNDFQKGDIAEGYSVSREKKESFPLTVTSAQKNPTAFYLCASSIQGLAKNIQYFGAGTRLSVL.

This clonotype is classed as medium-sized. The chain carries TRBV10-2 and TRBJ2-5; D gene ambiguous. The CDR3 spans 10 residues. Trimming removed 6 bases at V and 2 bases at J, with 1 base between. CDR1 WSHSY and CDR2 SAAADI come from the germline V gene. The CDR3 loop is CASRQETQYF. In DNA, the CDR3 is TGCGCCAGCAGACAAGAGACCCAGTACTTC.

This clonotype was detected only a few times. No conserved phenylalanine or tryptophan is present at the end of the CDR3, so a read error is the likely explanation. It is unclear where the CDR3 begins or ends on the DNA, so no DNA is shown, and the CDR3 is as TCRdb lists it. This chain uses TRBV6-6 with TRBJ2-5; TRBD1, the D gene given by the table, was not confirmed from the DNA. The CDR3 has 17 residues if both end residues are counted. CDR1 and CDR2 (germline): MNHNY, SVGAGI (reference sequence). The CDR3 is CASSSNRDRNSPLHFGN.

This clonotype was detected a few times. This likely comes from a read error, as the CDR3 has no conserved phenylalanine or tryptophan at its end. No DNA is shown, since the ends of the CDR3 on it are uncertain; the CDR3 is the one TCRdb lists. This chain uses TRBV7-2 with TRBJ2-7; no DNA check was done on the table's D call, TRBD2. Germline CDR1 and CDR2: SGHTA and FQGNSA. The CDR3 extends over 15 residues, inclusive of both ends. The CDR3 loop is CASSSTGRGGYTFGS.

This clonotype was counted many times. V gene TRBV12-3 or TRBV12-4 combines with J gene TRBJ2-1; the D call may be TRBD1 or TRBD2 (6 bases each). The end of the DNA aligns better with TRBJ2-7, so the J call may be wrong. There are 16 residues in the CDR3. CDR3: CASSVLTGAAAYEQYF. The CDR3 DNA sequence: TGTGCCAGCAGTGTCCTGACGGGGGCCGCAGCCTACGAGCAGTACTTC.

At least ten counts were recorded for this clonotype. The genes are TRBV4-2 and TRBJ2-3; D unclear. CDR1 is LGHNA, CDR2 YNFKEQ, per germline. The CDR3 covers 13 residues. Trimming pared 0 bases from V and 4 bases from J, leaving 5 bases between. CDR3 sequence reads: CASSQDAPDTQYF. CDR3 in DNA: TGTGCCAGCAGCCAAGATGCACCAGATACGCAGTATTTT.

Within the sample, this clonotype is medium-sized. The J gene is TRBJ2-7, the V gene TRBV7-9, with D possibly being TRBD1 (5 bases). With 5 bases removed from V and 2 bases from J, the gap between germline ends came to 7 bases. The germline V gene has CDR1 SEHNR and CDR2 FQNEAQ (reference sequence). This CDR3 region has 12 residues. The CDR3 is CASSLQAYEQYF. CDR3 DNA sequence: TGTGCCAGCAGCCTACAGGCCTACGAGCAGTACTTC.

This clonotype occurred many times. The chain employs TRBV5-6 and TRBJ2-7, with TRBD1 matching 7 bases. This CDR3 region has 12 residues. V was clipped by 3 bases and J by 7 bases; unmatched bases: 4. The germline V gene encodes CDR1 SGHDT and CDR2 YYEEEE. DNA for the CDR3: TGTGCCAGCAGCTGGACAGGCCGGGAGCAGTACTTC. This encodes CASSWTGREQYF.

By sample fraction, this clonotype is medium-sized. The chain carries TRBV6-1 and TRBJ2-5, with D possibly called TRBD1 or TRBD2 (5 bases each). The CDR3 loop spans 13 amino acids. In germline, CDR1 is MNHNS, CDR2 SASEGT. Trimming left V 6 bases short and J 5 bases short, with 13 bases between. In DNA form, the CDR3 reads TGTGCCAGCAGCGCCGGGACGAGGGAGACCCAGTACTTC. As protein: CASSAGTRETQYF.

This clonotype has a count of ten or more. This could be a read error, since a much larger clone is one nucleotide away. The V and J genes are TRBV7-2 and TRBJ2-5; D may be TRBD1 or TRBD2 (6 bases each). Germline V gives CDR1 SGHTA, CDR2 FQGNSA. The V end was cut by 1 base, the J end by 11 bases, with 23 bases between. CDR3 length: 16 residues. The CDR3 coding sequence is TGTGCCAGCAGCTTAGTGGGACAAGGGACTCAATATGAGCAGTACTTC. This translates into CASSLVGQGTQYEQYF.

The V gene is TRBV11-2, the J gene TRBJ1-3; a weak D match, TRBD1 (5 bases). This CDR3 has 15 amino acids. The ends were cut back, 5 bases at V and 0 bases at J, with 11 bases in the middle. Germline values: CDR1 SGHAT, CDR2 FQNNGV. The CDR3 spells CASSGGAYSGNTIYF. As DNA, the CDR3 is TGTGCCAGCAGCGGCGGGGCATACTCTGGAAACACCATATATTTT.